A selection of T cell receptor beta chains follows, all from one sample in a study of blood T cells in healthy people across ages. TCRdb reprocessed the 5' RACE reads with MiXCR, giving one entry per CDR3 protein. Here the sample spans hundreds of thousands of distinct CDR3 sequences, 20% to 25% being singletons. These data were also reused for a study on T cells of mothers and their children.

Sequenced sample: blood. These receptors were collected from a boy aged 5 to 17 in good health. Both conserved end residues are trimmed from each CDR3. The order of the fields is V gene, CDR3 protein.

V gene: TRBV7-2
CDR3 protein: ASSPYVTGELF

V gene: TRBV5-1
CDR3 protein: ASSLVGLATYNEQF

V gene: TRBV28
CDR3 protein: ASSLGPSGGTDTQY

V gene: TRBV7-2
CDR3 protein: ASSWGGRGTDTQY

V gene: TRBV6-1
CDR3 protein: ASSGRINYEQY

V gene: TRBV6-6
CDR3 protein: TSSSRDSSYEQY

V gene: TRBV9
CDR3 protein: ASSGTGTSGRGQETQY

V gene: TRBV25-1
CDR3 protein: ASSLAGGADEKLF

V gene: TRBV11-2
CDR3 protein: ASSSAQGLEAF

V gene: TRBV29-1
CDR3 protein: SVEEGGRTTNYGYT

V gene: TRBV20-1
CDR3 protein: SSRPMKDQETQY